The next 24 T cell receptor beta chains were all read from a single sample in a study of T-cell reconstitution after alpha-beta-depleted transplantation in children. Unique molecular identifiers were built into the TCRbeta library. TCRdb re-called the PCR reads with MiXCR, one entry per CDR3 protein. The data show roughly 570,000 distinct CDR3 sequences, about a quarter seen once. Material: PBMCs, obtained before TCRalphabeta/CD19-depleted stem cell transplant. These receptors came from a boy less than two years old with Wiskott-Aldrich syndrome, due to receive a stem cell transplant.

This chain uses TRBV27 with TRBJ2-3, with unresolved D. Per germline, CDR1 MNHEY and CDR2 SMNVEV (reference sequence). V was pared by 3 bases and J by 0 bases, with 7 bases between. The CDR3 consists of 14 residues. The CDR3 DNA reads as TGTGCCAGCAGTTTTACTTACAGCACAGATACGCAGTATTTT. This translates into CASSFTYSTDTQYF.

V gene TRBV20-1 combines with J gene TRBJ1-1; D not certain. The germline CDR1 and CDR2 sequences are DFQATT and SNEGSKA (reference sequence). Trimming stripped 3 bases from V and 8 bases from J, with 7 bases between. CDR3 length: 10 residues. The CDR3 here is CSASAYEAFF. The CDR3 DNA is TGCAGTGCTAGTGCCTACGAAGCTTTCTTT.

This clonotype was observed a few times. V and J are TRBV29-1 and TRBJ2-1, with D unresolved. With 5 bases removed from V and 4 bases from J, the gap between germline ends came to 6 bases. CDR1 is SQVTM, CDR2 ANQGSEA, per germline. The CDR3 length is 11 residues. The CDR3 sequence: CSVMEYNEQFF. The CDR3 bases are TGCAGCGTTATGGAATACAATGAGCAGTTCTTC.

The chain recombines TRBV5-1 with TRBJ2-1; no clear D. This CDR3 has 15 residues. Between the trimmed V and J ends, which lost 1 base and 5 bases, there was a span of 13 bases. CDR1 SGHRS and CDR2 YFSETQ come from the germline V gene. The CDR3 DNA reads TGCGCCAGCAGCTTGATTAGCCTCTCAAACAATGAGCAGTTCTTC. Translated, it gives CASSLISLSNNEQFF.

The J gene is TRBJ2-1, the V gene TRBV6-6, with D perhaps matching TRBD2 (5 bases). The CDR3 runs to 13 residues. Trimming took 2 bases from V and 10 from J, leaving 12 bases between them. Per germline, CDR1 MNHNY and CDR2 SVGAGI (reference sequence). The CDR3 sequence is CASSYIISGEQFF. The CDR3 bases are TGTGCCAGCAGTTACATTATATCGGGGGAGCAGTTCTTC.

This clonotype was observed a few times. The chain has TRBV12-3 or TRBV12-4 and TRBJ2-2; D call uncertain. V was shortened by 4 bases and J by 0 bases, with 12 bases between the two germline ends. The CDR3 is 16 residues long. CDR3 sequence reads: CASSSRARSNTGELFF. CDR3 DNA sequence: TGTGCCAGCAGTTCCCGGGCGCGATCGAACACCGGGGAGCTGTTTTTT.

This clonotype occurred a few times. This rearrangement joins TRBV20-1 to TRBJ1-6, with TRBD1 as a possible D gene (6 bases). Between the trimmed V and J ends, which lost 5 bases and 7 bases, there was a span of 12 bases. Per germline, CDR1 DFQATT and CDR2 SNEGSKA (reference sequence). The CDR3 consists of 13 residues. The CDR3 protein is CSALDSLNSPLHF. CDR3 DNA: TGCAGTGCTTTGGACAGTTTGAATTCACCCCTCCACTTT.

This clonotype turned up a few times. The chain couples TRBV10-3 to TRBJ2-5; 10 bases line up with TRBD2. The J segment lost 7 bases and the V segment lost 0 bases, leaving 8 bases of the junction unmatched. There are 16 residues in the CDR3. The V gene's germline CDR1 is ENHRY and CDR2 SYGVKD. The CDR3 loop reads CAISESILAGARTQYF. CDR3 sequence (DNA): TGTGCCATCAGTGAGTCGATTCTAGCGGGAGCGCGGACCCAGTACTTC.

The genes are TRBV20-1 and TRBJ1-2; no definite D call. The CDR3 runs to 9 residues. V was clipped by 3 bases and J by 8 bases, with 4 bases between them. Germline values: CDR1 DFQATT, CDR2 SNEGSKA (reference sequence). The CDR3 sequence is CSASAGYTF. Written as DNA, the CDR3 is TGCAGTGCTAGTGCCGGCTACACCTTC.

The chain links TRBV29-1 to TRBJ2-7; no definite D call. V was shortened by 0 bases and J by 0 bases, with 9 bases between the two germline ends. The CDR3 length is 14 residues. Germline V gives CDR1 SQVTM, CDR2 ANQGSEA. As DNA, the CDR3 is TGCAGCGTTGAAGAGCCCAACAGCTCCTACGAGCAGTACTTC. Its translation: CSVEEPNSSYEQYF.

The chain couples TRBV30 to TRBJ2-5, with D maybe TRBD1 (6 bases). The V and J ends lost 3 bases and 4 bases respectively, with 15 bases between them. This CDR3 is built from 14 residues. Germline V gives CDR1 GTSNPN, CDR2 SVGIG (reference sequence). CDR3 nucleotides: TGTGCCTGGAGAGAAACCTCCAGGGGAGAGACCCAGTACTTC. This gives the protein CAWRETSRGETQYF.

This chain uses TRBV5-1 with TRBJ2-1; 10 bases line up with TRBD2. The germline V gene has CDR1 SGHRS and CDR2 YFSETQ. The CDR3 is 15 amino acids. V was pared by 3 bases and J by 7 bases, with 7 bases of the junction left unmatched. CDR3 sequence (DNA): TGCGCCAGCAGCTGGGTAGCGGGAGGATTAAATGAGCAGTTCTTC. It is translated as CASSWVAGGLNEQFF.

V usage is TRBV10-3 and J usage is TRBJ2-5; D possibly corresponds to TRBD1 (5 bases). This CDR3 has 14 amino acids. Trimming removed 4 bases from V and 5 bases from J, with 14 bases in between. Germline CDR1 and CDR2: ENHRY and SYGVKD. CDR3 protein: CAISVTGLRETQYF. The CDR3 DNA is TGTGCCATCAGTGTAACAGGTCTGAGGGAGACCCAGTACTTC.

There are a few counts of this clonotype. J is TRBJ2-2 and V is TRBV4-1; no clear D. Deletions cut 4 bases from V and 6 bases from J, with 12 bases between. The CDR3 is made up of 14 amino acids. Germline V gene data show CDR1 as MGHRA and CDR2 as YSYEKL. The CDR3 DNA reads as TGCGCCAGCAGCCCACCTAGGATCCCCGGGGAGCTGTTTTTT. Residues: CASSPPRIPGELFF.

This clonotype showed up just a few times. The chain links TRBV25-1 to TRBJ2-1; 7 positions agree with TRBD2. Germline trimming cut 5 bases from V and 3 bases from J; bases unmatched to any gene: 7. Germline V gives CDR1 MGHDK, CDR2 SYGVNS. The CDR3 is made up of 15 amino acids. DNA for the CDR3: TGTGCCAGCAGTCTAGCGGCCCCACTCTACAATGAGCAGTTCTTC. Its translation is CASSLAAPLYNEQFF. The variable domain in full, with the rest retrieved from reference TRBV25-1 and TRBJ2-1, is EADIYQTPRYLVIGTGKKITLECSQTMGHDKMYWYQQDPGMELHLIHYSYGVNSTEKGDLSSESTVSRIRTEHFPLTLESARPSHTSQYLCASSLAAPLYNEQFFGPGTRLTVL.

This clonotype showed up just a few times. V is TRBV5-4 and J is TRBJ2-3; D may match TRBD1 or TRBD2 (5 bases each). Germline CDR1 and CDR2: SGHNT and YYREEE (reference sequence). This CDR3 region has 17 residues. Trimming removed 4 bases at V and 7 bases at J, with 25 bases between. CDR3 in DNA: TGTGCCAGCAGCCCTACAGTCAGGGAGTTGCCATCAAATACGCAGTATTTT. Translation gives CASSPTVRELPSNTQYF.

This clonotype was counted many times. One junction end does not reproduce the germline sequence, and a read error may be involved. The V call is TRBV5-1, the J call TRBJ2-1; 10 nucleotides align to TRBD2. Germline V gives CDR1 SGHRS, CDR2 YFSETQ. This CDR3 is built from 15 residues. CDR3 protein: CASSFGLAGDNEQFF. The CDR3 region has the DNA TGTGCCAGCAGCTTCGGGCTAGCGGGAGACAATGAGCAGTTCTTC.

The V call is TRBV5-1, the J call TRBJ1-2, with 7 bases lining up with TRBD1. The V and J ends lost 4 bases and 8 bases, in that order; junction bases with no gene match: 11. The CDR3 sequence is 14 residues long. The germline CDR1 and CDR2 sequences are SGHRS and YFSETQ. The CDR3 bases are TGCGCCAGCAGCACGGACGGGACAGCTATGGGCTACACCTTC. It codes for CASSTDGTAMGYTF.

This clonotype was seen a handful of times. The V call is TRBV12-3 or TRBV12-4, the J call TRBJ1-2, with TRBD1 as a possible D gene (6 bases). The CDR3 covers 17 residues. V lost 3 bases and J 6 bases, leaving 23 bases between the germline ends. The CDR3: CASSFLARYRAWNGYTF. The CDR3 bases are TGTGCCAGCAGTTTTTTAGCCCGATACAGGGCCTGGAATGGCTACACCTTC.

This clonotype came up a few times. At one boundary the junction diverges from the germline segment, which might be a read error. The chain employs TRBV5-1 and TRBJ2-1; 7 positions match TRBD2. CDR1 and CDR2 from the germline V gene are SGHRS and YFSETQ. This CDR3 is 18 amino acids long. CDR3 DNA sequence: TGCGCCAGCACCTTGGCCCCACGGGGAGCGGGGTCCTACAATGAGCAGTTCTTC. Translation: CASTLAPRGAGSYNEQFF.

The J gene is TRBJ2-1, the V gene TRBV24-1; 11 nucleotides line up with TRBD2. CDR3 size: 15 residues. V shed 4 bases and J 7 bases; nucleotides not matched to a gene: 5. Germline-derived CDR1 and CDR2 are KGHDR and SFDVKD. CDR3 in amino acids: CATSELAGARNEQFF. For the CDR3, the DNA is TGTGCCACCAGTGAACTAGCGGGAGCACGGAATGAGCAGTTCTTC.

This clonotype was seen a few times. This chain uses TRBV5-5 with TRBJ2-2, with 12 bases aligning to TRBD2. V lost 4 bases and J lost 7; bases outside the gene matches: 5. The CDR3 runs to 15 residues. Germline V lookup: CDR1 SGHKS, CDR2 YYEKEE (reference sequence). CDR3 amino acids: CASSRLAGEFGELFF. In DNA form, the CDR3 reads TGTGCCAGCAGCAGACTAGCGGGAGAATTCGGGGAGCTGTTTTTT.

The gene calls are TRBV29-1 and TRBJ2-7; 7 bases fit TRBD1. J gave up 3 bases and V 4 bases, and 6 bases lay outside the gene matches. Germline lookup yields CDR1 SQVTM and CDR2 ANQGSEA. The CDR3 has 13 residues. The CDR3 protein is CSVGGAGGYEQYF. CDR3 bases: TGCAGCGTTGGAGGAGCAGGGGGCTACGAGCAGTACTTC.

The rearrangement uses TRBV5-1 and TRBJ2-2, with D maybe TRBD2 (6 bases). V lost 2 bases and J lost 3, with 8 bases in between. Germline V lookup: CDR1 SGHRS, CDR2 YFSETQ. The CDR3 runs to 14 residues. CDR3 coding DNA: TGCGCCAGCAGCTTATGGGGGGACACCGGGGAGCTGTTTTTT. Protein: CASSLWGDTGELFF.